The 3 T cell receptor beta chains below all came from one sample that was sequenced in a study of OX40 agonist ivuxolimab in advanced cancers. Repertoires were generated with immunoSEQ multiplex PCR, while TCRdb's copy carries only in-frame clones and drops some. Found here are roughly 75,000 clones, approximately 90% of them singletons; the top ten hold roughly 6%. This material consisted of CD4+ or CD8+ T cells sorted from blood, taken in a trial of the OX40 agonist ivuxolimab. All receptors derive from an adult with an advanced solid tumor such as melanoma, head and neck, liver or kidney cancer.

The chain couples TRBV7-9 to TRBJ2-4; D may be TRBD1 or TRBD2 (5 bases each). The germline V gene has CDR1 SEHNR and CDR2 FQNEAQ (reference sequence). Trimming pared 5 bases from V and 6 bases from J, leaving 17 bases between. This CDR3 has 15 amino acids. The CDR3 coding sequence is TGTGCCAGCAGCGCATGGGACCTCTCGGGAAACATTCAGTACTTC. Its protein product is CASSAWDLSGNIQYF.

CDR3 sequence (DNA): TGTGCCAGCTCCCTAACAGAAATTAACTATGGCTACACCTTC. Its translation is CASSLTEINYGYTF. The chain is built from TRBV18 and TRBJ1-2; D uncertain. The CDR3 spans 14 residues. Germline V lookup: CDR1 KGHSH, CDR2 LQKENI. The V end lost 6 bases, the J end lost 1 base, and 12 bases lay between the germline ends.

The chain uses TRBV29-1 and TRBJ1-2; the D is unclear. This CDR3 region has 12 residues. Germline values: CDR1 SQVTM, CDR2 ANQGSEA. Trimming took 8 bases from V and 6 from J, leaving 16 bases between them. The CDR3 sequence is CSIWTAVDGYTF. Written as DNA, the CDR3 is TGCAGCATCTGGACTGCCGTCGATGGCTACACCTTC.